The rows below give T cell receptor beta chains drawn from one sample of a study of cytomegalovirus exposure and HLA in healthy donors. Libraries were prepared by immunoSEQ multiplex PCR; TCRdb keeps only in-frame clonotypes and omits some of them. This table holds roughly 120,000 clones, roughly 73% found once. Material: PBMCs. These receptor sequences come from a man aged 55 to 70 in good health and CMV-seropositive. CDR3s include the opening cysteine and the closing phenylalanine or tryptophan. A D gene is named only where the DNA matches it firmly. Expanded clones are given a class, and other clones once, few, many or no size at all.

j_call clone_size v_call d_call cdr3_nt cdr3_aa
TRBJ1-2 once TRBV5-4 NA TGTGCCAGCAGCTTGGAGGGGCGCTACACCTTC CASSLEGRYTF
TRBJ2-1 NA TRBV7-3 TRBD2 TGTGCCAGCAGCTTGATCCACGGGGGGTACGTATACAATGAGCAGTTCTTC CASSLIHGGYVYNEQFF
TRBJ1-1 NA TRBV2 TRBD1 TGTGCCAGCACAAAAGGGACAGGGAACACTGAAGCTTTCTTT CASTKGTGNTEAFF
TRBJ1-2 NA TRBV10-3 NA TGTGCCATCTTCCAGGACACTGCTAACTATGGCTACACCTTC CAIFQDTANYGYTF
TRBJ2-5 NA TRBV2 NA TGTGCCAGCAAGGCTGGAGGGACCCAGTACTTC CASKAGGTQYF
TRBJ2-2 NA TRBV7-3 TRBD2 TGTGCCAGCAGCGCCTTTGCGGGGGGGCTCACCGGGGAGCTGTTTTTT CASSAFAGGLTGELFF
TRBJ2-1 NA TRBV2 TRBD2 TGTGCCAGCAGTCACCGACTAGCTCCCTACAATGAGCAGTTCTTC CASSHRLAPYNEQFF
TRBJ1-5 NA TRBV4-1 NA TGCGCCAGCAGCTCGATCGGTGGACAGAGCAATCAGCCCCAGCATTTT CASSSIGGQSNQPQHF
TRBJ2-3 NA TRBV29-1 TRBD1 TGCAGCGTTTCCAACAGGGGAGGCACAGATACGCAGTATTTT CSVSNRGGTDTQYF
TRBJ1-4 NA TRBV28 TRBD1 TGTGCCAGCAGTTCTAATTCAGGGGGCTCAGAAAAACTGTTTTTT CASSSNSGGSEKLFF
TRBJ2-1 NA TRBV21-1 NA TGTGCCAGCAGCAAAGGTGAGAAGGAGACCATTGGCAATGAGCAGTTCTTC CASSKGEKETIGNEQFF
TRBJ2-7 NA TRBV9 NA TGTGCCAGCAGCTTGGGGGGTGGGTTACTCTCCTACGAGCAGTACTTC CASSLGGGLLSYEQYF
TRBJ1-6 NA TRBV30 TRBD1 TGTGCATCGGACAGGGAGGAATCACCCCTCCACTTT CASDREESPLHF
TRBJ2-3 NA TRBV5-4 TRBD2 TGTGCCAGCAGCTCCCTAGCGGGGACAGATACGCAGTATTTT CASSSLAGTDTQYF
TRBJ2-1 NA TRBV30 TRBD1 TGTGCCTGGGCACTCCTCAGGGGGCAGAATGAGCAGTTCTTC CAWALLRGQNEQFF
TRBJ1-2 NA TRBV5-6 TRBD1 TGTGCCAGCAGCTCACCGGGACAGGGAACCTATGGCTACACCTTC CASSSPGQGTYGYTF
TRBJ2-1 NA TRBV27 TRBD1 TGTGCCAGCAGTTTAAGGGGGACAGACTACAATGAGCAGTTCTTC CASSLRGTDYNEQFF
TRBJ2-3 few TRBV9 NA TGTGCCAGCAGCGTAGAGGCCGGGGTCTCTGGGGTGCAGTATTTT CASSVEAGVSGVQYF
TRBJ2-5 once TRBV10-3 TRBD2 TGTGCCATCAGTGCATCTAGCGGGGGCTTAGAGACCCAGTACTTC CAISASSGGLETQYF
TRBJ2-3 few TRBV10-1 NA TGCGCCAGCAGTCCAACTCTAGAAGATACGCAGTATTTT CASSPTLEDTQYF
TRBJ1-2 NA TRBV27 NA TGTGCCAGCCGACATTTGGGGACTGATGGCTACACCTTC CASRHLGTDGYTF
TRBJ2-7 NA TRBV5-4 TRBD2 TGTGCCAGCAGCGTGACTAGCGGGGGGGCCTTCGAGCAGTACTTC CASSVTSGGAFEQYF
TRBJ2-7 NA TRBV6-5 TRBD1 TGTGCCAGCAGTTACTCGACAGGGACAGGGTTCGAGCAGTACTTC CASSYSTGTGFEQYF
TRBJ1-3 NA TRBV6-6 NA TGTGCCAGCAGTTATAACCGCGCGGGAAACACCATATATTTT CASSYNRAGNTIYF
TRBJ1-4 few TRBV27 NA TGTGCCAGCAGTTTATCGGTCGGGGCAACTAATGAAAAACTGTTTTTT CASSLSVGATNEKLFF
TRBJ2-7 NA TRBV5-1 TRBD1 TGCGCCAGCAGCAGGGGACAGGGACGTCCCTACGAGCAGTACTTC CASSRGQGRPYEQYF
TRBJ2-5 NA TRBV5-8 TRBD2 TGTGCCAGCAGCTTGGTGACTAGCGGAGAGACCCAGTACTTC CASSLVTSGETQYF
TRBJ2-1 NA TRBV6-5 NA TGTGCCAGCAGTTACTCGAGGGGGGGGTACAATGAGCAGTTCTTC CASSYSRGGYNEQFF
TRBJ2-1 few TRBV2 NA TGTGCCAGCAGCCCACAGGCAGGGGCCGACGGGCAGTTCTTC CASSPQAGADGQFF
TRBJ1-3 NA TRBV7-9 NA TGTGCCAGCAGCGTGGACAGCCCCGACTCTGGAAACACCATATATTTT CASSVDSPDSGNTIYF
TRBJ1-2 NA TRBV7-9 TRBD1 TGTGCCAGCAGCTCGCCAGGGGGGTATGGCTACACCTTC CASSSPGGYGYTF
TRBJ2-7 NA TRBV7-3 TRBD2 TGTGCCAGCAGCCGTTGGGGGGGATACGAGCAGTACTTC CASSRWGGYEQYF
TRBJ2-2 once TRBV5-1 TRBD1 TGCGCCAGCAGCTATACCCGGGACAGGCATAACACCGGGGAGCTGTTTTTT CASSYTRDRHNTGELFF
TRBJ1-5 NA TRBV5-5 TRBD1 TGTGCCAGCAGCAGGGGGCATAGCAATCAGCCCCAGCATTTT CASSRGHSNQPQHF
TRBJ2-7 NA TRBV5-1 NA TGCGCCAGCAGCTCGTCCAGGCTATCCTACGAGCAGTACTTC CASSSSRLSYEQYF
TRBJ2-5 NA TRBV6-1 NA TGTGCCAGCCAACTAGCCCTCCAAGAGACCCAGTACTTC CASQLALQETQYF
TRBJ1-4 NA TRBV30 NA TGTGCCTGGAGTACGCAGGGGTCGGCAACTAATGAAAAACTGTTTTTT CAWSTQGSATNEKLFF
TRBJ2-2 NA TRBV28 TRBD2 TGTGCCAGCGGAGGACTCAGGGAGGGGACCGGGGAGCTGTTTTTT CASGGLREGTGELFF
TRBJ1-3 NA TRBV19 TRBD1 TGTGCCAGTACCACAAGAGACAGGGACTTTGGAAACACCATATATTTT CASTTRDRDFGNTIYF
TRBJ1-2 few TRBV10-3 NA TGTGCCATCAGTGATTCAAGGGGTAGGGACTATGGCTACACCTTC CAISDSRGRDYGYTF
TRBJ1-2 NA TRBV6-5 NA TGTGCCAGCAGCCCGGGGAAGGGCTATGGCTACACCTTC CASSPGKGYGYTF
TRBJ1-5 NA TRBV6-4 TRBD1 TGTGCCAGCAGTGAGTTTTTATTCAGGGGGCGTAATCAGCCCCAGCATTTT CASSEFLFRGRNQPQHF
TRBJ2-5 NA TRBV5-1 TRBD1 TGCGCCAGCAGCTTGGGAGGGACAGGGGATCAAGAGACCCAGTACTTC CASSLGGTGDQETQYF
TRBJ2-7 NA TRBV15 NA TGTGCCACCAGCAGAGGCCGACTTGGCGTCGAGCAGTACTTC CATSRGRLGVEQYF
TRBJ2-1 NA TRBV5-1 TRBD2 TGCGCCAGCAGCTTGGCTAGCGGGGAAATTGAGCAGTTCTTC CASSLASGEIEQFF
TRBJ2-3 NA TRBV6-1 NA TGTGCCAGCTCCGAGAAGGGGGAAGACACAGATACGCAGTATTTT CASSEKGEDTDTQYF
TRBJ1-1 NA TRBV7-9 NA TGTGCCAGCAGCTTAGATGCATGGTCGGGGTATGAAGCTTTCTTT CASSLDAWSGYEAFF
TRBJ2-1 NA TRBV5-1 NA TGCGCCAGCAGCTTGGCGAGCGGCTCCTACAATGAGCAGTTCTTC CASSLASGSYNEQFF
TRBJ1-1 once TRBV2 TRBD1 TGTGCCAGCAGCCGACAGGGGCGCACTGAAGCTTTCTTT CASSRQGRTEAFF
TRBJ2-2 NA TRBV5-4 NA TGTGCCAGCAGCTCAAACACCGGGGAGCTGTTTTTT CASSSNTGELFF
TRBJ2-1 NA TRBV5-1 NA TGCGCCAGCAGCACAGACACCAATCCCGGTGATGAGCAGTTCTTC CASSTDTNPGDEQFF
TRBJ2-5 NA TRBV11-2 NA TGTGCCAGCAGCCTTCCAACAGGGGGGGAAGAGACCCAGTACTTC CASSLPTGGEETQYF
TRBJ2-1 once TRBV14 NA TGTGCCAGCAGCCAAATGATTGCGAACAATGAGCAGTTCTTC CASSQMIANNEQFF
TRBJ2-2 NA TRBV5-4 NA TGTGCCAGCAGCTCTGCGCGAGGCGGGAACACCGGGGAGCTGTTTTTT CASSSARGGNTGELFF
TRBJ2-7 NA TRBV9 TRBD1 TGTGCCAGCAGCCTCGGGACAGGGTTTATTGGCGAGCAGTACTTC CASSLGTGFIGEQYF
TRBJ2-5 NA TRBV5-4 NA TGTGCCAGCAGCTTGTATGTGGGGAAGGACTGGGAGACCCAGTACTTC CASSLYVGKDWETQYF
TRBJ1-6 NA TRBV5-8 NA TGTGCCAGCAGCTTGCCGACAGAGTATAATTCACCCCTCCACTTT CASSLPTEYNSPLHF